This entry lists 16 T cell receptor beta chains sequenced from one sample in a study of cytomegalovirus exposure and HLA in healthy donors. 60 Vbeta and 13 Jbeta primers were used in PCR. Clones were read by immunoSEQ multiplex PCR, and TCRdb kept only the in-frame ones, dropping some. Here the sample table reports some 84,000 clones. Input material: PBMCs. The receptors shown here come from a man in his fifties or sixties in good health and CMV-seronegative.

The CDR3 here is CASSLDRGNHQPQHF. In nucleotides, the CDR3 is TGTGCCAGCAGCTTGGACAGGGGTAATCATCAGCCCCAGCATTTT. The rearrangement uses TRBV7-2 and TRBJ1-5; 9 bases agree with TRBD1. The CDR3 is made up of 15 amino acids. With 3 bases clipped from V and 5 bases from J, the junction kept 5 bases outside the gene matches. The V gene's germline CDR1 is SGHTA and CDR2 FQGNSA.

The V call is TRBV18, the J call TRBJ2-2, with 7 bases fitting TRBD1. The germline CDR1 and CDR2 sequences are KGHSH and LQKENI. V lost 6 bases to trimming and J lost 0 bases; unmatched junction nucleotides: 4. CDR3 length: 15 amino acids. CDR3: CASSRDSSNTGELFF. Here the CDR3 DNA reads TGTGCCAGCTCCCGGGACAGCTCGAACACCGGGGAGCTGTTTTTT.

This rearrangement joins TRBV6-6 to TRBJ2-6; TRBD2 agrees at 7 bases. Trimming cost V 5 bases and J 3 bases; bases outside gene matches: 7. The CDR3 consists of 16 residues. The V gene's germline CDR1 is MNHNY and CDR2 SVGAGI (reference sequence). The CDR3 nucleotides read TGTGCCAGCAGTCGGGGGGAGGGTGGTGGGGCCAACGTCCTGACTTTC. Translating gives CASSRGEGGGANVLTF.

This chain uses TRBV5-6 with TRBJ1-4, with 9 bases that match TRBD1. With V trimmed by 3 bases and J by 5 bases, 5 bases remained unmatched. The CDR3 has 15 amino acids. Germline V lookup: CDR1 SGHDT, CDR2 YYEEEE. CDR3 nucleotides: TGTGCCAGCAGCTCTAACAGGGGGCGGAATGAAAAACTGTTTTTT. Its translation: CASSSNRGRNEKLFF.

This chain uses TRBV18 with TRBJ1-1; 7 nucleotides align to TRBD1. V trimming: 5 bases; J trimming: 0 bases; junction bases outside the gene matches: 6. The length of the CDR3 is 15 residues. From germline, CDR1 is KGHSH and CDR2 LQKENI. The CDR3 sequence: CASSTTGQVNTEAFF. The CDR3 DNA sequence: TGTGCCAGCTCAACCACCGGACAGGTGAACACTGAAGCTTTCTTT.

The chain joins TRBV10-3 to TRBJ2-5; TRBD2 aligns across 9 bases. V lost 3 bases and J lost 5; bases outside the gene matches: 7. The V gene's germline CDR1 is ENHRY and CDR2 SYGVKD. CDR3 length equals 15 residues. CDR3 region: CAISDRTSATETQYF. The CDR3 DNA sequence: TGTGCCATCAGTGATAGGACTAGCGCTACGGAGACCCAGTACTTC.

CDR3 DNA sequence: TGTGCCAGCAGCTTTGGGGCCACGGGTGAAAAACTGTTTTTT. It encodes CASSFGATGEKLFF. This sequence joins TRBV7-9 and TRBJ1-4; TRBD1 is a possible D gene (5 bases). The germline CDR1 and CDR2 sequences are SEHNR and FQNEAQ (reference sequence). V lost 3 bases and J 7 bases, leaving 12 bases between the germline ends. This CDR3 comprises 14 residues.

The chain is built from TRBV7-2 and TRBJ2-7, with D unresolved. This CDR3 is 11 amino acids long. V lost 5 bases and J 3 bases, leaving 5 bases between the germline ends. The germline V gene has CDR1 SGHTA and CDR2 FQGNSA. The CDR3 DNA follows: TGTGCCAGCAGCCCCGGCTACGAGCAGTACTTC. Translated: CASSPGYEQYF.

The chain recombines TRBV2 with TRBJ1-1, with D tentatively TRBD1 (6 bases). The CDR3 contains 14 residues. The germline CDR1 and CDR2 sequences are SNHLY and FYNNEI. V dropped 9 bases and J dropped 2 bases, with 16 bases sitting between them. DNA of the CDR3: TGTGCCAGAGCGGTGCAGGGGAGTAACACTGAAGCTTTCTTT. Protein product: CARAVQGSNTEAFF.

This chain links TRBV27 with TRBJ2-6; maybe TRBD1 (6 bases). The V end lost 6 bases, the J end lost 4 bases, and 10 bases lay between the germline ends. Germline V lookup: CDR1 MNHEY, CDR2 SMNVEV (reference sequence). This CDR3 has 14 residues. CDR3 amino acids: CASRGGLGANVLTF. The CDR3 DNA sequence: TGTGCCAGCAGAGGGGGTTTGGGGGCCAACGTCCTGACTTTC.

The chain has TRBV28 and TRBJ1-1, with 7 bases that match TRBD1. Trimming removed 7 bases from V and 4 bases from J; junction bases left unmatched: 12. Per germline, CDR1 MDHEN and CDR2 SYDVKM. The CDR3 sequence is 15 residues long. The DNA of the CDR3 is TGTGCCAGCACCCAGGGGGGCACATATCTCACTGAAGCTTTCTTT. This codes for CASTQGGTYLTEAFF.

The V gene is TRBV7-9, the J gene TRBJ2-7; 11 bases match TRBD2. Germline V gene lookup returns CDR1 SEHNR and CDR2 FQNEAQ (reference sequence). Trimming cost V 5 bases and J 0 bases; bases outside gene matches: 3. This CDR3 is 15 amino acids long. The CDR3 spells CASSVTSGISYEQYF. The DNA for the CDR3 is TGTGCCAGCAGCGTGACTAGCGGGATCTCCTACGAGCAGTACTTC.

V and J are TRBV5-1 and TRBJ1-1, with a possible D match to TRBD1 (6 bases). CDR3 length equals 14 residues. Germline V CDR1 and CDR2: SGHRS, YFSETQ. The germline V and J ends were trimmed by 9 bases and 3 bases, with 18 bases remaining between them. The DNA of the CDR3 is TGCGCCACCCGGTCTCCAGGGGCTCACACTGAAGCTTTCTTT. Translation gives CATRSPGAHTEAFF.

The CDR3, as DNA: TGTGCCAGCAGCTTAGGGCAGATTCCAGATACGCAGTATTTT. It yields the protein CASSLGQIPDTQYF. This sequence joins TRBV7-3 and TRBJ2-3, with D uncertain. V was trimmed by 2 bases and J by 4 bases, leaving 10 bases between them. The CDR3 consists of 14 residues. Germline V gene sequence: CDR1 SGHTA, CDR2 FQGTGA.

J is TRBJ2-7 and V is TRBV7-8; D is undetermined. The length of the CDR3 is 14 residues. The V end was cut by 4 bases, the J end by 0 bases, with 10 bases between. CDR1 is SGHVS and CDR2 is FQNEAQ in the germline V gene. CDR3 DNA sequence: TGTGCCAGCAGCTGGATACAGAGCTCCTACGAGCAGTACTTC. Translating it yields CASSWIQSSYEQYF.

The chain employs TRBV7-3 and TRBJ2-7, with TRBD1 matching over 10 bases. This CDR3 region has 14 residues. Germline assignment: CDR1 SGHTA and CDR2 FQGTGA. After removal of 8 bases from V and 3 bases from J, the junction contained 7 bases not matched to a gene. CDR3 protein: CASGATGGFYEQYF. The CDR3 DNA sequence: TGTGCCAGCGGGGCGACAGGGGGCTTCTACGAGCAGTACTTC. Looking up the rest from reference TRBV7-3 and TRBJ2-7 gives the full variable domain: GAGVSQTPSNKVTEKGKYVELRCDPISGHTALYWYRQSLGQGPEFLIYFQGTGAADDSGLPNDRFFAVRPEGSVSTLKIQRTERGDSAVYLCASGATGGFYEQYFGPGTRLTVT.